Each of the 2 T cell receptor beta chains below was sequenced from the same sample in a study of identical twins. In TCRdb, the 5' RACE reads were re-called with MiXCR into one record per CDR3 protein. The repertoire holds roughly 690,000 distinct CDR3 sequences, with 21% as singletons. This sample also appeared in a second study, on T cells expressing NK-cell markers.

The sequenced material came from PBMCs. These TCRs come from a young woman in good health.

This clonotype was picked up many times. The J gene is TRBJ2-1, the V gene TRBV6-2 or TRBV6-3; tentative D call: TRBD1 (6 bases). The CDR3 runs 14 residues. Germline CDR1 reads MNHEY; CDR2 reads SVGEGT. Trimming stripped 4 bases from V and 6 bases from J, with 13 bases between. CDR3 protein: CASSWDKTFNEQFF. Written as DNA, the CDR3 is TGTGCCAGCAGTTGGGACAAAACGTTCAATGAGCAGTTCTTC.

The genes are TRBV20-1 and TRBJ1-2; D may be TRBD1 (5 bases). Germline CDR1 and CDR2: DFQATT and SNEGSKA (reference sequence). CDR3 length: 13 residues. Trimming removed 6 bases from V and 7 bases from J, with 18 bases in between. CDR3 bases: TGCAGTGCATCAGATGCGACAGCGGGTGGCTACACCTTC. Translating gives CSASDATAGGYTF.